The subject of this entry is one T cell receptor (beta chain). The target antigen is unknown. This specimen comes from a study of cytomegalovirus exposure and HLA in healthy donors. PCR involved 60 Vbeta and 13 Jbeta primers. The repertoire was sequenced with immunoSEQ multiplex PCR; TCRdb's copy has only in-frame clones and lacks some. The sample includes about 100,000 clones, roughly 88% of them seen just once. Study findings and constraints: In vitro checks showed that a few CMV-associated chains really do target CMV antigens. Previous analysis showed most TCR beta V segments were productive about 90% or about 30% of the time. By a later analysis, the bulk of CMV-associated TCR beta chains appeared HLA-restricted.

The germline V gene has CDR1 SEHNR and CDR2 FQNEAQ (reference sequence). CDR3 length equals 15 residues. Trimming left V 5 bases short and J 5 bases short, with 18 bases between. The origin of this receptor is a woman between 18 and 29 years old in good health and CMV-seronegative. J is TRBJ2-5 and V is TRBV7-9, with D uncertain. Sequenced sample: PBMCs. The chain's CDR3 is CASSGRRTEEETQYF. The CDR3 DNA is TGTGCCAGCAGCGGTAGGAGAACCGAGGAGGAGACCCAGTACTTC.